One and the same sample provided the 32 T cell receptor beta chains below, sequenced in a study of T cells after posttransplantation cyclophosphamide. Generated by immunoSEQ multiplex PCR, the TCRdb table keeps only in-frame clones and is missing some. The sample includes about 3,100 clones, none of them occurring once. Busulfan-fludarabine conditioning, marrow transplant, and cyclophosphamide on days +3 and +4 were administered. The sample here was PBMCs, taken 84 days after allogeneic stem cell transplant with posttransplant cyclophosphamide. All receptors derive from a female patient between 40 and 55 years old who received an allogeneic stem cell transplant from a related donor, was CMV-positive, and had no GVHD. The T cells may come from the graft donor.

This clone has at least ten counts. The gene calls are TRBV28 and TRBJ1-2; no definite D call. The ends were cut back, 2 bases at V and 5 bases at J, with 9 bases in the middle. Germline CDR1 MDHEN, CDR2 SYDVKM. This CDR3 is 13 amino acids long. Here the CDR3 reads CASSLLSGYGYTF. In nucleotides, the CDR3 is TGTGCCAGCAGTTTACTGTCGGGTTATGGCTACACCTTC.

This clone was seen many times. The rearrangement links TRBV10-3 to TRBJ2-7, with 9 bases lining up with TRBD1. Germline CDR1 and CDR2: ENHRY and SYGVKD. The CDR3 loop spans 16 amino acids. V was pared by 2 bases and J by 0 bases, with 5 bases of the junction left unmatched. CDR3 amino acids: CAISEDGTGSSYEQYF. The CDR3 DNA sequence: TGTGCCATCAGTGAGGACGGGACAGGGAGCTCCTACGAGCAGTACTTC.

Regarding this clone: A read error may be the cause here, since a much bigger clone is one base away. V is TRBV12-3 or TRBV12-4 and J is TRBJ2-7; a weak D match, TRBD2 (5 bases). V lost 7 bases to trimming and J lost 8 bases, with 21 bases between them. The CDR3 is 14 amino acids. The CDR3 bases are TGTGCCAGCACCAATCGGGGAGTCCTCGGCCAGCAGTACTTC. Its protein product is CASTNRGVLGQQYF.

This rearrangement joins TRBV7-2 to TRBJ2-5, with 10 bases aligning to TRBD2. This CDR3 is built from 15 residues. In germline, CDR1 is SGHTA, CDR2 FQGNSA. Trimming removed 2 bases from V and 4 bases from J; junction bases left unmatched: 4. DNA of the CDR3: TGTGCCAGCAGCTTATCAGCGGGGGGGGGAGAGACCCAGTACTTC. The encoded protein is CASSLSAGGGETQYF.

This clone is large. The gene calls are TRBV7-9 and TRBJ2-1; D gene ambiguous. The CDR3 has 15 residues. Germline-derived CDR1 and CDR2 are SEHNR and FQNEAQ (reference sequence). V lost 2 bases to trimming and J lost 0 bases, with 8 bases between them. CDR3 nucleotide sequence: TGTGCCAGCAGCTTAAAGGGTTTCTCCTACAATGAGCAGTTCTTC. It specifies CASSLKGFSYNEQFF.

The table lists this clone with many counts. The rearrangement links TRBV7-9 to TRBJ1-3, with 10 bases aligning to TRBD1. The CDR3 runs 16 residues. After removal of 5 bases from V and 4 bases from J, the junction contained 8 bases not matched to a gene. Germline V lookup: CDR1 SEHNR, CDR2 FQNEAQ (reference sequence). Here the CDR3 reads CASSTGQGDSGNTIYF. For the CDR3, the DNA is TGTGCCAGCAGCACTGGACAGGGGGACTCGGGAAACACCATATATTTT.

In this sample, this clone turned up many times. V and J are TRBV7-9 and TRBJ1-3; D call uncertain. The CDR3 length is 14 residues. Trimming removed 1 base at V and 0 bases at J, with 4 bases between. Germline V gives CDR1 SEHNR, CDR2 FQNEAQ (reference sequence). The CDR3 bases are TGTGCCAGCAGCTTAGTCCGCTCTGGAAACACCATATATTTT. Amino acids: CASSLVRSGNTIYF.

The sample holds many counts of this clone. The J gene is TRBJ2-1, the V gene TRBV27, with TRBD2 identical over 9 bases. V dropped 2 bases and J dropped 9; count of bases not matched to a gene: 5. CDR1 and CDR2 from the germline V gene are MNHEY and SMNVEV (reference sequence). CDR3 size: 14 residues. The CDR3 DNA sequence: TGTGCCAGCAGTTTAGGCGGGGGGGCCAGTGAGCAGTTCTTC. Amino acid sequence: CASSLGGGASEQFF.

This clone was observed many times. V gene TRBV24-1 combines with J gene TRBJ2-2, with 8 bases aligning to TRBD1. The CDR3 totals 15 residues. V shed 7 bases and J 0 bases; nucleotides not matched to a gene: 3. The germline V gene has CDR1 KGHDR and CDR2 SFDVKD. CDR3 amino acids: CATSAGQANTGELFF. CDR3 sequence (DNA): TGTGCCACCAGCGCGGGACAGGCGAACACCGGGGAGCTGTTTTTT.

This clone was seen ten or more times. This CDR3 is CASSYRGTGANVLTF. DNA for the CDR3: TGTGCCAGCAGTTACAGGGGCACTGGGGCCAACGTCCTGACTTTC. The chain links TRBV6-2 or TRBV6-3 to TRBJ2-6; D is possibly TRBD1 (5 bases). Deletions cut 2 bases from V and 2 bases from J, with 7 bases between. Germline-derived CDR1 and CDR2 are MNHEY and SVGEGT. The CDR3 runs 15 residues.

The table lists this clone with many counts. V is TRBV12-5 and J is TRBJ2-3; no firm D call. There are 14 residues in the CDR3. V gave up 1 base and J gave up 2 bases, with 7 bases separating them. Germline V gene data show CDR1 as LGHNT and CDR2 as FRNRAP. The DNA of the CDR3 is TGTGCTAGTGGTTTGGCCCAGATCACAGATACGCAGTATTTT. This encodes CASGLAQITDTQYF.

By its share, this clone is medium-sized. The rearrangement joins TRBV5-4 to TRBJ2-1; 10 bases match TRBD1. Germline V gene lookup returns CDR1 SGHNT and CDR2 YYREEE (reference sequence). V dropped 3 bases and J dropped 8; count of bases not matched to a gene: 8. The CDR3 has 15 amino acids. The CDR3 reads CASSSGTGARDEQFF. CDR3 DNA sequence: TGTGCCAGCAGCTCTGGGACAGGGGCCCGGGATGAGCAGTTCTTC. Full variable domain (rest looked up from reference TRBV5-4 and TRBJ2-1): ETGVTQSPTHLIKTRGQQVTLRCSSQSGHNTVSWYQQALGQGPQFIFQYYREEENGRGNFPPRFSGLQFPNYSSELNVNALELDDSALYLCASSSGTGARDEQFFGPGTRLTVL.

This clone has at least ten counts. V gene TRBV7-8 combines with J gene TRBJ2-1; 8 bases match TRBD2. In germline, CDR1 is SGHVS, CDR2 FQNEAQ. This CDR3 is 15 amino acids long. V shed 4 bases, J shed 6 bases, and the junction held 8 bases outside the gene matches. The CDR3 bases are TGTGCCAGCAGCTCCCCCGGGACTAGACGCAATGAGCAGTTCTTC. It is translated as CASSSPGTRRNEQFF.

This clone was recorded many times. The chain has TRBV19 and TRBJ2-7, with 8 nucleotides matching TRBD1. With V trimmed by 5 bases and J by 3 bases, 3 bases remained unmatched. Germline V gene sequence: CDR1 LNHDA, CDR2 SQIVND (reference sequence). The CDR3 totals 13 residues. The CDR3 region has the DNA TGTGCCAGTAGTGCAGGACAGGGCTACGAGCAGTACTTC. This translates into CASSAGQGYEQYF. Looking up the rest from reference TRBV19 and TRBJ2-7 gives the full variable domain: DGGITQSPKYLFRKEGQNVTLSCEQNLNHDAMYWYRQDPGQGLRLIYYSQIVNDFQKGDIAEGYSVSREKKESFPLTVTSAQKNPTAFYLCASSAGQGYEQYFGPGTRLTVT.

This clone was seen many times. V gene TRBV6-2 or TRBV6-3 combines with J gene TRBJ1-3; 7 bases line up with TRBD1. CDR3 length: 14 amino acids. Germline CDR1 MNHEY, CDR2 SVGEGT. Trimming at V came to 7 bases and at J to 4 bases, leaving 7 bases not matched to a gene. As DNA, the CDR3 is TGTGCCAGCATGGGGACAGCTGGAGGAAACACCATATATTTT. Its protein is CASMGTAGGNTIYF.

This clone ranks as large. The chain carries TRBV6-1 and TRBJ2-1, with 9 bases fitting TRBD1. V dropped 1 base and J dropped 2; count of bases not matched to a gene: 9. This CDR3 region has 18 residues. Germline CDR1 reads MNHNS; CDR2 reads SASEGT. The CDR3 DNA is TGTGCCAGCAGTGAAGTACCCTACAGGGGGCTGACCTACAATGAGCAGTTCTTC. Its translation: CASSEVPYRGLTYNEQFF.

This clone came up a few times. It may be a read error: a sequence one base away is much more abundant. Other DNA sequences in the same sample also yield this CDR3. The chain carries TRBV9 and TRBJ2-7, with 7 bases identical to TRBD1. V dropped 9 bases and J dropped 2; count of bases not matched to a gene: 14. The CDR3 contains 15 residues. Per the germline V gene, CDR1 is SGDLS and CDR2 is YYNGEE. CDR3 region: CAISFEQGTAYEQYF. CDR3 DNA sequence: TGTGCCATTAGTTTCGAACAGGGGACGGCCTACGAGCAGTACTTC.

This clone showed up many times. This chain joins TRBV2 and TRBJ2-1; 10 nucleotides line up with TRBD2. Losses at the gene ends were 4 bases for V and 7 bases for J; bases not matched to a gene: 4. Germline values: CDR1 SNHLY, CDR2 FYNNEI. The CDR3 totals 14 residues. The CDR3 loop reads CASSGLAGVNEQFF. CDR3 DNA: TGTGCCAGCAGTGGGCTAGCGGGGGTTAATGAGCAGTTCTTC.

This clone showed up many times. This chain connects TRBV6-6 to TRBJ1-1, with TRBD1 matching over 8 bases. This CDR3 has 14 residues. The V gene's germline CDR1 is MNHNY and CDR2 SVGAGI (reference sequence). V gave up 6 bases and J gave up 3 bases; unmatched junction bases: 6. The CDR3, as DNA: TGTGCCAGCAGCACAGGGGGGTTTGACACTGAAGCTTTCTTT. Translation: CASSTGGFDTEAFF.

This clone was counted ten times or more. The rearrangement uses TRBV2 and TRBJ2-2, with D tentatively TRBD1 (6 bases). Looked up from germline, CDR1 is SNHLY and CDR2 is FYNNEI. The CDR3 sequence is 14 residues long. V lost 0 bases and J 6 bases, leaving 8 bases between the germline ends. CDR3 in DNA: TGTGCCAGCAGTGAAGCCAAGGGGGCCGGGGAGCTGTTTTTT. This sequence encodes CASSEAKGAGELFF.

The chain employs TRBV11-3 and TRBJ1-5; tentatively, D is TRBD1 (5 bases). Germline CDR1 reads SGHNT; CDR2 reads YENEEA. The CDR3 is 18 residues long. Trimming left V 5 bases short and J 2 bases short, with 22 bases between. The CDR3 loop is CASSPGGLSLTGNQPQHF. CDR3 in DNA: TGTGCCAGCAGCCCCGGGGGACTTTCCTTGACCGGCAATCAGCCCCAGCATTTT. The whole variable domain, filled in from reference TRBV11-3 and TRBJ1-5, reads EAGVVQSPRYKIIEKKQPVAFWCNPISGHNTLYWYLQNLGQGPELLIRYENEEAVDDSQLPKDRFSAERLKGVDSTLKIQPAELGDSAVYLCASSPGGLSLTGNQPQHFGDGTRLSIL.

This clone was found many times. The chain joins TRBV19 to TRBJ2-5; either TRBD1 or TRBD2 may supply D (6 bases each). The CDR3 totals 16 residues. Germline CDR1 reads LNHDA; CDR2 reads SQIVND (reference sequence). V lost 5 bases and J lost 0, with 16 bases in between. CDR3 amino acids: CASSFRQGRYQETQYF. CDR3 nucleotide sequence: TGTGCCAGTAGTTTTCGCCAGGGGAGGTACCAAGAGACCCAGTACTTC.

This clone has a count of ten or more. The rearrangement links TRBV19 to TRBJ2-5; 7 nucleotides align to TRBD1. Unmatched junction bases numbered 13, after V lost 4 bases and J lost 5 bases. The germline V gene encodes CDR1 LNHDA and CDR2 SQIVND (reference sequence). The CDR3 is 16 amino acids. CDR3 region: CASSTGTAKRWETQYF. CDR3 in DNA: TGTGCCAGTAGTACCGGGACAGCTAAAAGATGGGAGACCCAGTACTTC. Variable domain in full (rest from reference TRBV19 and TRBJ2-5): DGGITQSPKYLFRKEGQNVTLSCEQNLNHDAMYWYRQDPGQGLRLIYYSQIVNDFQKGDIAEGYSVSREKKESFPLTVTSAQKNPTAFYLCASSTGTAKRWETQYFGPGTRLLVL.

This clone has ten or more counts. The chain uses TRBV7-9 and TRBJ2-4; 9 positions agree with TRBD1. The junction had 3 bases not matched to a gene; V was cut back by 0 bases and J by 6 bases. The CDR3 has 15 amino acids. Germline assignment: CDR1 SEHNR and CDR2 FQNEAQ (reference sequence). The chain's CDR3 is CASSLAGQGRNIQYF. CDR3 DNA: TGTGCCAGCAGCTTAGCGGGACAGGGTAGAAACATTCAGTACTTC.

By proportion, this clone is medium-sized. The V call is TRBV5-4, the J call TRBJ1-2; the match to TRBD1 covers 9 bases. V shed 4 bases and J 2 bases; nucleotides not matched to a gene: 6. CDR1 is SGHNT, CDR2 YYREEE, per germline (reference sequence). CDR3 length equals 15 residues. Here the CDR3 DNA reads TGTGCCAGCAGCCTTAGGGGACAGGGAAACTATGGCTACACCTTC. Translated, it gives CASSLRGQGNYGYTF.

This clone came up many times. Other nucleotide sequences from this sample produce the same CDR3. CDR3 bases: TGTGCCAGTAGTTTCGAACAGGGGACGGCATACGAGCAGTACTTC. This sequence encodes CASSFEQGTAYEQYF. The chain has TRBV9 and TRBJ2-7; TRBD1 aligns across 7 bases. The junction had 15 bases not matched to a gene; V was cut back by 8 bases and J by 4 bases. There are 15 residues in the CDR3. The germline gives CDR1 SGDLS, CDR2 YYNGEE.

This clone was counted many times. The chain couples TRBV5-4 to TRBJ2-3, with 7 positions matching TRBD1. Germline V gene sequence: CDR1 SGHNT, CDR2 YYREEE (reference sequence). V lost 0 bases and J lost 5; bases outside the gene matches: 6. There are 15 residues in the CDR3. CDR3 DNA sequence: TGTGCCAGCAGCTTGGAGGGACAGTGGAAAGATACGCAGTATTTT. This codes for CASSLEGQWKDTQYF.

Ten or more counts support this clone. The V gene is TRBV4-1, the J gene TRBJ2-3; the D is unclear. V lost 0 bases to trimming and J lost 2 bases, with 6 bases between them. Germline CDR1 reads MGHRA; CDR2 reads YSYEKL. The CDR3 spans 14 residues. CDR3 sequence reads: CASSQDPFTDTQYF. DNA of the CDR3: TGCGCCAGCAGCCAAGACCCATTCACAGATACGCAGTATTTT.

This clone has a count of ten or more. The V and J genes are TRBV12-3 or TRBV12-4 and TRBJ1-5; 9 positions agree with TRBD1. Unmatched junction bases numbered 7, after V lost 6 bases and J lost 7 bases. This CDR3 region has 14 residues. The CDR3 DNA sequence: TGTGCCAGCAGCCCGACAGGGGGAGGGCAGCCCCAGCATTTT. Encoded protein: CASSPTGGGQPQHF.

The chain couples TRBV5-1 to TRBJ2-5, with 7 bases aligning to TRBD1. The CDR3 has 16 amino acids. The ends lost 4 bases at V and 2 bases at J; junction bases unmatched: 11. The germline CDR1 and CDR2 sequences are SGHRS and YFSETQ. The CDR3 sequence is CASSGWDRDRQETQYF. CDR3 bases: TGCGCCAGCAGCGGGTGGGACCGGGACAGACAAGAGACCCAGTACTTC.

This clone showed up many times. V and J are TRBV7-3 and TRBJ1-6; weak D call: TRBD1 (5 bases). The CDR3 length is 16 residues. The germline CDR1 and CDR2 sequences are SGHTA and FQGTGA. The V and J ends lost 9 bases and 5 bases respectively, with 20 bases between them. As DNA, the CDR3 is TGTGCCAGTCCCCCAGAGAGGGGTTATGATAATTCACCCCTCCACTTT. Translating gives CASPPERGYDNSPLHF.

This clone was seen many times. CDR3 protein: CASSYRQDNQPQHF. The CDR3 bases are TGTGCCAGCAGTTACAGGCAGGACAATCAGCCCCAGCATTTT. The V and J genes are TRBV6-5 and TRBJ1-5; D not resolved. CDR3 length: 14 amino acids. Germline CDR1 reads MNHEY; CDR2 reads SVGAGI. V lost 2 bases, J lost 3 bases, and 8 bases lay in between.